Below, one T cell receptor (beta chain) is given with its context. Its antigen is unknown. These data belong to a study of T cells in women clearing cervical HPV infection (dated by TCRdb to the late 2010s). With respect to the entire study: Cases were some 24 women with histologically confirmed HPV16-related CIN3 or worse, including a couple of invasive cancers. Controls were 25 to 30 women whose single incident HPV16 infection cleared within 12 months without precancer or cancer developing. Blood from cases was drawn at the visit where the lesion was first identified, while blood from controls was drawn once the infection was no longer detected. For cases, a median interval of roughly 150 days, with an interquartile range of about 90 to 210 days, was observed between lesion detection and blood sampling. Since HLA typing was available for only a few women, HLA type could not be ruled out as a confounder. The exploratory proof-of-principle case-control study was nested within the Guanacaste HPV Natural History Study in Costa Rica and compared TCR repertoires across cervical HPV16 outcomes. Cases and controls were matched on year of sample collection and on age within five years. Cases had a median age of roughly 36 years and controls had a median age of around 41, with no significant differences in baseline characteristics. The parent cohort enrolled 9,500 to 12,000 women aged 18 or older in Guanacaste, Costa Rica, in 1993 to 1994 and followed the women for 7 to 8 years. As quality controls, five blinded duplicates were added to each group, bringing the total to 60 or so samples made up of around 50 participants and some 10 replicates. Study-level results and caveats: T-cell numbers per sample were unknown, so richness differences could reflect varying T-cell content rather than repertoire biology. Across sequencing depths, CIN3+ cases showed significantly higher TCR repertoire richness than controls, but evenness did not differ between the groups. Cases were distinguished from controls with an estimated AUC of about 0.78 by random forest classifiers combining richness and V gene abundances. The cross-sectional design could not show whether associations preceded infection or resulted from it; effector/memory subsets and HPV-specific T cells were not isolated.

Using the immunoSEQ assay, multiplex PCR amplified TCR beta CDR3 regions from an average of around 1,300 ng of genomic DNA per sample. The assay corrected primer bias using a complete synthetic TCR repertoire to establish an amplification baseline. The amplicons were sequenced on the Illumina platform. Turning to the authors' computational methods: Error correction of the sequences involved clustering with frequency ratios plus a modified nearest-neighbor algorithm, after which the sequences were analyzed in the immunoSEQ Analyzer using IMGT gene definitions. At each rarefaction depth, TCR richness and evenness were averaged across 20 rarefaction repeats, and any sample with fewer sequences than the depth was left out. Wilcoxon rank sum tests with FDR correction were used to compare V, D and J gene relative abundances between the groups. An intraclass correlation of about 96% for TCR richness and an average of around 80% across some 70 gene segments were obtained from the blinded duplicates. TCRdb provides this immuneACCESS table in a form limited to in-frame rearrangements. Some clones are lacking; in checked studies, under half of them reflect an unresolved V gene, and why the rest are absent is not known. V, J and clone size were drawn from that table, and D and trimming were deduced from the DNA. For this sample, the table gives fewer than 30,000 clones. Of the sample, 2.5% to 3.5% is held by the ten largest clones.

Every participant had a single incident cervical HPV16 infection, and women with prevalent HPV16 infections were excluded. Cervical HPV DNA was detected by MY09/MY11 PCR and genotyped by dot-blot hybridization. Roughly 15 mL of heparinized blood was centrifuged, after which the buffy coat was aliquoted, frozen at -30 degrees C, and then stored at -80 degrees C. QIAGEN kits were used to extract genomic DNA from buffy coat specimens. The clonotype comes from a woman between 18 and 75 years old with a cervical HPV16 infection that either progressed to CIN3+ or cleared (not recorded which). The material sequenced was blood buffy coat.

Partial CDR3 DNA: TGCGCCAGCAGCACGCGGGGGGCAGGAGATACG. This codes for CASSTRGAGDT. The whole CDR3 sequence reads CASSTRGAGDTQYF. Rearrangement joined TRBV5-1 to TRBJ2-3; 8 bases in the middle match TRBD2. The read terminates 3 residues before the CDR3 end, so the remaining end is supplied by the germline J gene. The CDR3 covers 14 residues, taking in both the cysteine and the phenylalanine. The DNA shown is the part of the CDR3 that was read: 33 bases, in frame from base 1. For this chain, trimming is 4 bases at the V end and 5 bases at the J end, and the number of junction bases without a gene match is 6. Based on the germline V gene, the CDR1 and CDR2 sequences are SGHRS and YFSETQ.